The 26 T cell receptor beta chains in this list originate from one sample, sequenced in a study of post-analysis software for immune sequencing data. Study results and limitations: There were a few TRBV segments more frequent in patients than controls, and TRBV5-6, TRBV5-1 and TRBV20-1 were among them.

Their cognate antigens are unknown. Included in the TCR beta cDNA libraries were unique molecular identifiers. TCRdb re-derived calls from the PCR reads in MiXCR, one entry per CDR3 protein. This sample has roughly 800,000 distinct CDR3 sequences, with 25% to 30% found just once. The sample was blood. The receptor source for this set is a girl under 18 with multiple sclerosis.

The V and J genes are TRBV20-1 and TRBJ1-6; TRBD1 matches at 7 bases. The germline V gene encodes CDR1 DFQATT and CDR2 SNEGSKA (reference sequence). This CDR3 comprises 18 residues. The trim removed 5 bases at V and 9 bases at J, leaving 22 bases unmatched. In nucleotides, the CDR3 is TGCAGTGCTGTCGGCCCACGATCCGAAAGCAGGGGGAGTTCACCCCTCCACTTT. It specifies CSAVGPRSESRGSSPLHF.

The chain has TRBV27 and TRBJ2-1; a weak D match, TRBD1 (5 bases). Germline values: CDR1 MNHEY, CDR2 SMNVEV (reference sequence). CDR3 length: 15 amino acids. With 8 bases removed from V and 0 bases from J, the gap between germline ends came to 14 bases. The chain's CDR3 is CASGKTDSSYNEQFF. CDR3 nucleotide sequence: TGTGCCAGCGGAAAGACAGATAGCTCCTACAATGAGCAGTTCTTC.

The chain links TRBV7-2 to TRBJ2-7, with TRBD2 matching 8 bases. Germline assignment: CDR1 SGHTA and CDR2 FQGNSA. CDR3 length equals 16 residues. Trimming cost V 3 bases and J 1 base; bases outside gene matches: 8. DNA for the CDR3: TGTGCCAGCAGCTTCGGGACCGGGGGGGGTTCCTACGAGCAGTACTTC. It translates to CASSFGTGGGSYEQYF.

The chain employs TRBV28 and TRBJ2-1; TRBD1 matches at 8 bases. J was trimmed by 10 bases and V by 5 bases; bases with no gene match: 7. The CDR3 runs to 13 residues. Germline V lookup: CDR1 MDHEN, CDR2 SYDVKM. The CDR3 reads CASSPPGDREQFF. CDR3 DNA sequence: TGTGCCAGCAGTCCTCCCGGGGACAGGGAGCAGTTCTTC.

The gene calls are TRBV15 and TRBJ2-5, with D perhaps matching TRBD1 (6 bases). Between the trimmed V and J ends, which lost 3 bases and 11 bases, there was a span of 16 bases. The CDR3 runs 13 residues. The germline gives CDR1 LNHNV, CDR2 YYDKDF (reference sequence). The CDR3 region has the DNA TGTGCCACCAGCAGCAGGGGTGTGACGGAGCAGTACTTC. It translates to CATSSRGVTEQYF.

V is TRBV7-2 and J is TRBJ2-1; 9 bases match TRBD2. This CDR3 comprises 16 residues. The J segment lost 2 bases and the V segment lost 5 bases, leaving 7 bases of the junction unmatched. Germline V CDR1 and CDR2: SGHTA, FQGNSA. CDR3 DNA: TGTGCCAGCAGCCTACTGGCGGGGGGGCCCTACAATGAGCAGTTCTTC. Its translation: CASSLLAGGPYNEQFF.

This clonotype was found a few times. This chain connects TRBV20-1 to TRBJ2-7; 10 nucleotides agree with TRBD2. This CDR3 comprises 13 residues. CDR1 DFQATT and CDR2 SNEGSKA come from the germline V gene (reference sequence). V trimming: 3 bases; J trimming: 5 bases; junction bases outside the gene matches: 4. CDR3 sequence reads: CSASLLAGDEQYF. The CDR3, as DNA: TGCAGTGCTAGTCTCCTAGCGGGAGACGAGCAGTACTTC.

The genes are TRBV6-6 and TRBJ1-1, with D uncertain. Germline CDR1 and CDR2: MNHNY and SVGAGI (reference sequence). This CDR3 region has 15 residues. Trimming took 0 bases from V and 0 from J, leaving 8 bases between them. CDR3 sequence reads: CASSYSGQVNTEAFF. CDR3 bases: TGTGCCAGCAGTTACTCGGGTCAGGTGAACACTGAAGCTTTCTTT.

Only a few counts were recorded for this clonotype. The rearrangement links TRBV6-5 to TRBJ2-2; 7 positions agree with TRBD1. The germline V gene encodes CDR1 MNHEY and CDR2 SVGAGI. CDR3 size: 12 residues. V shed 10 bases and J 5 bases; nucleotides not matched to a gene: 4. CDR3 loop: CATYRGTGELFF. CDR3 in DNA: TGTGCCACCTACAGGGGTACCGGGGAGCTGTTTTTT.

To note about this clonotype: A much larger clone sits a single nucleotide away, making a read error possible. This rearrangement joins TRBV7-2 to TRBJ2-1, with 9 nucleotides matching TRBD2. The germline gives CDR1 SGHTA, CDR2 FQGNSA. CDR3 length equals 15 residues. With V trimmed by 0 bases and J by 10 bases, 7 bases remained unmatched. The DNA for the CDR3 is TGTGCCAGCAGCTTAGCGTCTAGCGGGGCGGGGGAGCAGTTCTTC. It codes for CASSLASSGAGEQFF.

This clonotype showed up just a few times. This chain connects TRBV6-1 to TRBJ2-7, with D perhaps TRBD2 (6 bases). Germline V gives CDR1 MNHNS, CDR2 SASEGT. The CDR3 totals 15 residues. V lost 11 bases and J lost 3, with 23 bases in between. The CDR3 here is CASAGEDGAHYEQYF. The DNA for the CDR3 is TGTGCCTCTGCTGGGGAGGACGGCGCTCACTACGAGCAGTACTTC.

In its sample, this clonotype was seen a few times. This chain links TRBV7-9 with TRBJ2-5; 7 bases are a match to TRBD1. The V and J ends lost 4 bases and 1 base, in that order; junction bases with no gene match: 3. Germline CDR1 is SEHNR and CDR2 is FQNEAQ (reference sequence). The CDR3 covers 14 residues. This CDR3 reads CASSSGQVQETQYF. CDR3 bases: TGTGCCAGCAGCTCAGGACAGGTCCAAGAGACCCAGTACTTC.

This rearrangement joins TRBV10-3 to TRBJ1-1, with D hard to call. There are 13 residues in the CDR3. Trimming removed 4 bases from V and 1 base from J, with 7 bases in between. Per the germline V gene, CDR1 is ENHRY and CDR2 is SYGVKD. As DNA, the CDR3 is TGTGCCATCAGTGGGACGGAGAACACTGAAGCTTTCTTT. Translated: CAISGTENTEAFF.

This chain uses TRBV27 with TRBJ1-2; D remains unclear. Germline V lookup: CDR1 MNHEY, CDR2 SMNVEV (reference sequence). This CDR3 comprises 13 residues. Trimming took off 2 bases at V and 4 bases at J, with 8 bases between the two ends. CDR3 protein: CASSLASGYGYTF. The CDR3 DNA follows: TGTGCCAGCAGTTTAGCCTCCGGCTATGGCTACACCTTC.

This clonotype was seen only once. The chain links TRBV2 to TRBJ1-1; 8 positions match TRBD1. Germline V gives CDR1 SNHLY, CDR2 FYNNEI. V dropped 6 bases and J dropped 10; count of bases not matched to a gene: 13. CDR3 length: 14 residues. DNA for the CDR3: TGTGCCAGCAGGCCTCAGGGACAGGCCTTTGGAGCTTTCTTT. This sequence encodes CASRPQGQAFGAFF.

This clonotype has a handful of counts. V is TRBV7-2 and J is TRBJ1-1, with TRBD1 matching over 8 bases. The germline gives CDR1 SGHTA, CDR2 FQGNSA. The V and J ends lost 1 base and 11 bases, in that order; junction bases with no gene match: 6. CDR3 length: 13 residues. The CDR3 here is CASSLGRQGPAFF. CDR3 nucleotides: TGTGCCAGCAGCTTAGGCCGACAGGGGCCCGCTTTCTTT.

The J gene is TRBJ2-3, the V gene TRBV20-1; D gene unclear. The CDR3 runs to 11 residues. CDR1 and CDR2 from the germline V gene are DFQATT and SNEGSKA (reference sequence). Trimming pared 4 bases from V and 5 bases from J, leaving 7 bases between. The CDR3 DNA reads TGCAGTGCTACCAAGCTAGATACGCAGTATTTT. It yields the protein CSATKLDTQYF.

This clonotype showed up just a few times. CDR3 nucleotides: TGTGCCAGCTCACAAGACGGGGGCGTGTCACCCCTCCACTTT. It encodes CASSQDGGVSPLHF. The chain employs TRBV18 and TRBJ1-6; maybe TRBD1 (6 bases). Looked up from germline, CDR1 is KGHSH and CDR2 is LQKENI. This CDR3 has 14 residues. V shed 4 bases and J shed 10 bases, with 14 bases lying between them.

The chain couples TRBV28 to TRBJ1-4; 10 bases align to TRBD1. Germline CDR1 MDHEN, CDR2 SYDVKM. This CDR3 contains 17 residues. V lost 0 bases, J lost 7 bases, and 8 bases stayed unmatched. The chain's CDR3 is CASSLWTGGAQSEKLFF. DNA of the CDR3: TGTGCCAGCAGTTTATGGACAGGGGGCGCTCAGAGTGAAAAACTGTTTTTT.

This clonotype was seen at least ten times. The chain joins TRBV7-4 to TRBJ2-7; 9 nucleotides line up with TRBD1. CDR3 length equals 17 residues. The V gene's germline CDR1 is SGHVT and CDR2 SQSDAQ. The ends lost 4 bases at V and 4 bases at J; junction bases unmatched: 14. The CDR3 sequence: CASSSGTGRGGRYEQYF. The CDR3, as DNA: TGTGCCAGCAGCTCCGGGACAGGGAGGGGCGGTAGGTACGAGCAGTACTTC.

This chain connects TRBV10-3 to TRBJ2-3; 9 bases align to TRBD1. The CDR3 is 15 residues long. Germline V lookup: CDR1 ENHRY, CDR2 SYGVKD. V shed 3 bases and J 4 bases; nucleotides not matched to a gene: 5. As DNA, the CDR3 is TGTGCCATCAGTGACCGGGACAGGGCAGCAGATACGCAGTATTTT. Protein: CAISDRDRAADTQYF.

Remarks on this clonotype: A much larger clone lies a single base off, so this may be a read error. The chain employs TRBV5-1 and TRBJ1-1; D gene uncertain. Germline lookup yields CDR1 SGHRS and CDR2 YFSETQ. The CDR3 is made up of 14 amino acids. The CDR3: CANSLTTSNTEAFF. In nucleotides, the CDR3 is TGCGCCAACAGCTTGACGACATCGAACACTGAAGCTTTCTTT.

This CDR3 is CSARVSRPTVGEQYF. Written as DNA, the CDR3 is TGCAGTGCTAGAGTCTCGCGGCCTACGGTGGGCGAGCAGTACTTC. The V and J genes are TRBV20-1 and TRBJ2-5; no clear D. With the DNA end fitting TRBJ2-7 better, the J assignment may be wrong. CDR3 length: 15 amino acids. Germline V gene lookup returns CDR1 DFQATT and CDR2 SNEGSKA (reference sequence).

Only a few counts were recorded for this clonotype. The gene calls are TRBV7-2 and TRBJ2-5; D possibly corresponds to TRBD2 (7 bases). There are 15 residues in the CDR3. The germline V gene has CDR1 SGHTA and CDR2 FQGNSA. Trimming removed 5 bases at V and 3 bases at J, with 16 bases between. CDR3 sequence reads: CASSQGQGLKETQYF. The CDR3 DNA is TGTGCCAGCAGCCAGGGGCAGGGACTAAAAGAGACCCAGTACTTC.

The chain is built from TRBV4-1 and TRBJ1-5; D is undetermined. The V gene's germline CDR1 is MGHRA and CDR2 YSYEKL. This CDR3 is built from 15 residues. V shed 2 bases and J shed 0 bases, with 8 bases lying between them. The CDR3 spells CASSQSFGSNQPQHF. The CDR3 DNA sequence: TGCGCCAGCAGCCAATCCTTTGGTAGCAATCAGCCCCAGCATTTT.

The chain recombines TRBV28 with TRBJ1-1, with a weak D call TRBD1 (5 bases). V was trimmed by 7 bases and J by 0 bases, leaving 15 bases between them. Germline CDR1 MDHEN, CDR2 SYDVKM. The CDR3 is 15 residues long. The chain's CDR3 is CASKRGGGMNTEAFF. CDR3 in DNA: TGTGCCAGCAAAAGGGGTGGTGGCATGAACACTGAAGCTTTCTTT.